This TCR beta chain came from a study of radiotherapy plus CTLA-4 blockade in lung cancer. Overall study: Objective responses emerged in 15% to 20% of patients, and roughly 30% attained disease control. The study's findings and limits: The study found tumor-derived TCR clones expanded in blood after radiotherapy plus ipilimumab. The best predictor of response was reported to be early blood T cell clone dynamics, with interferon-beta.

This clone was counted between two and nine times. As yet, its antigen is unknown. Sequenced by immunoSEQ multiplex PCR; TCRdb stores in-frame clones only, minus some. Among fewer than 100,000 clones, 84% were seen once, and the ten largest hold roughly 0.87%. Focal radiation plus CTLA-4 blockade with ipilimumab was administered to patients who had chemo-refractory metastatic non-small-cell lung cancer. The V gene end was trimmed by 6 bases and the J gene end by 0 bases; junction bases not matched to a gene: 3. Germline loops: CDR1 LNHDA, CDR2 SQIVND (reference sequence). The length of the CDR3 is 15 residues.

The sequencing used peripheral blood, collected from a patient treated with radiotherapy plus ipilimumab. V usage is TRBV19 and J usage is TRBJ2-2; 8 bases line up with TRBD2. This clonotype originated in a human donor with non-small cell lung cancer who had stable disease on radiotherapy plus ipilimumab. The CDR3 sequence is CASRSGSANTGELFF. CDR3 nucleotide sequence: TGTGCCAGTAGAAGCGGGAGCGCGAACACCGGGGAGCTGTTTTTT.